This T cell receptor beta chain came from a study of T-cell memory formation after mild COVID-19. TCRdb re-called the 5' RACE reads with MiXCR, one entry per CDR3 protein. In the table there are fewer than 700,000 distinct CDR3 sequences, less than 25% of which are singletons. There are a few counts of this clonotype. The length of the CDR3 is 15 residues. Looked up from germline, CDR1 is SGHRS and CDR2 is YFSETQ. With 0 bases removed from V and 0 bases from J, the gap between germline ends came to 4 bases. Material: PBMCs or a T cell subset sorted from them (not recorded which). This TCR came from an adult woman who had mild COVID-19 (a few samples of this study predate the infection). Cell type and time point are not known. The V call is TRBV5-1, the J call TRBJ2-6; D not certain. The CDR3 DNA follows: TGCGCCAGCAGCTTGGCGGTCTCTGGGGCCAACGTCCTGACTTTC. This encodes CASSLAVSGANVLTF.